A single TCR beta chain is shown here with its context. The antigen is unknown. This sample was taken from a study of monozygotic twins with inflammatory bowel disease. UMIs with a 6-nucleotide sample barcode were added by template switching. Each CDR3 protein gets one entry in TCRdb, which reprocessed the 5' RACE reads and gives no DNA. The table for this sample gives roughly 150,000 distinct CDR3 sequences. Study findings and constraints: Background noise in patient repertoires may stem from differing immunosuppressive treatments.

This TCR was sampled from a human donor with ulcerative colitis or Crohn's disease, or a healthy co-twin of an affected twin (not recorded which). Source material: blood.

The CDR3: CSAPLQGVGSNEQFF. The V call is TRBV20-1, the J call TRBJ2-1; TCRdb indicates TRBD1, and absent DNA this call remains unverified. Germline lookup yields CDR1 DFQATT and CDR2 SNEGSKA (reference sequence). CDR3 length equals 15 residues.